This is a list of T cell receptor beta chains from one sample in a study of shared clonotypes between healthy human individuals. Assay: immunoSEQ multiplex PCR; the TCRdb copy retains only in-frame clones and omits some. Here the sample spans some 1,600,000 clones, under 99% being singletons. The sequenced sample was naive CD4+ T cells sorted from blood. Source of these receptors: a man under 40 in good health. CDR3s leave out the opening cysteine and the closing phenylalanine or tryptophan.

TRBV5-1,TRBJ2-1,ASSLALAGANEQF
TRBV5-4,TRBJ2-7,ASSSGTVYEQY
TRBV10-2,TRBJ1-5,ASSVTLGNQPQH
TRBV9,TRBJ2-5,ASSVPGQGETQY
TRBV5-4,TRBJ2-7,ASSLPGVGGPYEQY
TRBV5-1,TRBJ2-1,ASSLEGTGIEQF
TRBV19,TRBJ1-2,ASTITGGAGYT
TRBV2,TRBJ2-7,ASSWTSGGTYEQY
TRBV19,TRBJ1-4,ASSIQGATNEKLF
TRBV4-3,TRBJ1-1,ASSQELDPPKAF
TRBV28,TRBJ2-7,ASNRGLGYEQY
TRBV18,TRBJ2-3,ASSPPQSAYTDTQY
TRBV5-1,TRBJ2-7,ASSLVCVG
TRBV13,TRBJ2-2,ASSLRPAGELF
TRBV19,TRBJ1-1,ASSTTGRATEAF
TRBV5-4,TRBJ2-1,ASSLDPPPPNEQF
TRBV2,TRBJ1-5,ASRPWTGYQPQH
TRBV5-5,TRBJ2-3,ASSGTGGGDTQY
TRBV6-1,TRBJ2-7,ASNTGTISYEQY
TRBV6-5,TRBJ1-5,ASRVGVGQPQH
TRBV6-6,TRBJ1-1,ASGTGAAEAF
TRBV7-9,TRBJ2-3,ASSYLYTDTQY
TRBV7-6,TRBJ2-5,ASSLARTGLVETQY
TRBV6-5,TRBJ1-2,ASSYAGDRGDYGYT
TRBV7-2,TRBJ1-2,ASSFFPGGRYYGYT
TRBV9,TRBJ2-1,ASSPRILAVNEQF
TRBV25-1,TRBJ2-1,ASSESRGAYNEQF
TRBV5-1,TRBJ2-7,ASSLGGGYEQY
TRBV9,TRBJ2-7,ASSPTGAGNYEQY
TRBV27,TRBJ1-4,ASSDGGRVEKLF
TRBV6-5,TRBJ1-5,ASSLDRISNQPQH
TRBV11-2,TRBJ2-5,ASSLEQLTQETQY
TRBV7-6,TRBJ2-5,ASSLGGIMAETQY
TRBV5-6,TRBJ2-3,ASSDGPEADTQY
TRBV14,TRBJ2-1,ASSQVHRGQNYNEQF
TRBV11-3,TRBJ2-7,ASSPTQGGPKY
TRBV9,TRBJ1-1,ASSVKGRDTEAF
TRBV7-9,TRBJ2-7,ASSLAGGNSPYEQY
TRBV5-5,TRBJ2-7,ASSQTLGYEQY
TRBV19,TRBJ2-1,ASSGGGARYEQF
TRBV28,TRBJ2-5,ASSPPGTGGGTQY
TRBV19,TRBJ2-7,ASSIGTSGSVSYEQY
TRBV9,TRBJ2-3,ASSGFTDSTDTQY
TRBV6-5,TRBJ1-2,ASSYSRDRSYGYT
TRBV5-4,TRBJ1-1,ASSLAPGAGSGAF